This TCR beta chain was found in a study of early T cells in non-severe SARS-CoV-2 infection (dated by TCRdb to the early 2020s). In the study overall: Because TCR sequencing relied on bulk RNA taken from unsorted whole blood, pairing of alpha and beta chains was not possible. General conclusions and limits of the study: Matching against VDJdb was skewed toward anti-spike CD8 responses, likely underestimated virus-specific expansions, and missed private and CD4 specificities.

The CDR3, cysteine through phenylalanine, is 12 amino acids long. Only the CDR3 portion is preserved as DNA: 36 bases, with reading frame beginning at the first base. Cut back by 6 bases and 7 bases, the V and J ends lie 12 bases apart. The library was made by 5' RACE. The sequencer was a NextSeq 500. Unique molecular identifiers were attached to individual cDNA molecules in the TCR library protocol so that sequencing error and PCR bias could be corrected. TCR alpha and beta chains were both sequenced, and the abundances of alpha and beta sequences in each sample were closely correlated with each other. The source study handled its data this way. Decombinator V4 was used to annotate TCR sequences for V gene, J gene and CDR3. Expanded TCRs were defined as changing significantly between any two time points under a Poisson model with p below 0.0001. TCR abundances were normalised to the total number of TCRs sequenced in each sample and reported as counts per million. TRAV1-2 paired with TRAJ12, TRAJ20 or TRAJ33 defined MAIT TCRs, while TRAV10 paired with TRAJ18 defined iNKT TCRs. VDJdb, accessed on 1 November 2021, was searched for TCRs annotated for CMV, EBV and SARS-CoV-2, and TCRs annotated for more than one antigen were excluded. Starting from the raw public reads, TCRdb applied fastp trimming at Q25, assembled clones with MiXCR and retained in-frame beta chains. Every CDR3 protein is listed once, alongside the most common genes and DNA of its rows. The authors' filters were not applied to this entry. Across this sample there are 100,000 or so distinct CDR3 sequences, with approximately 15% seen only once. Around 5% of the sample belongs to the ten largest clones.

The table lists this clonotype with a few counts. Its antigen remains unidentified. Within one base of it there is no much larger clone, and no base qualities were kept. A case-control design nested within a healthcare worker cohort in London, UK, was used, with weekly nasopharyngeal swab PCR tests and blood sampling performed. Healthcare workers were enrolled in the week of the UK lockdown, from 23 to 31 March 2020, and were followed every week for up to roughly 16 weeks. The sample in question was whole blood, obtained at baseline. The sequence derives from an adult who was a healthcare worker with PCR-confirmed SARS-CoV-2 infection or an uninfected control (not recorded which). The chain is encoded by TRBV12-3 or TRBV12-4 joined to TRBJ1-1; the D gene is perhaps TRBD1, from 5 matching bases. The CDR3 protein sequence reads: CASSLGVIEAFF. The nucleotide sequence is given as TGTGCCAGCAGCCTGGGGGTTATTGAAGCTTTCTTT.